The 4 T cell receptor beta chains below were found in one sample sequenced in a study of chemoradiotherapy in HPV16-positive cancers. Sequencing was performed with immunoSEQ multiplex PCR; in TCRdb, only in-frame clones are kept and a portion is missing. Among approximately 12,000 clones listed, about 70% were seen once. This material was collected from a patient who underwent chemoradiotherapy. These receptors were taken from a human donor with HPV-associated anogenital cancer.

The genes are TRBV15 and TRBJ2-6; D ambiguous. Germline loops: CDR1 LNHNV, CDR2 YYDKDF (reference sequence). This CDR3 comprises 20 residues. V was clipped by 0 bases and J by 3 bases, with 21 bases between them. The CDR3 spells CATSRDYSTRIVVGANVLTF. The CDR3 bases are TGTGCCACCAGCAGAGATTACAGCACTCGCATAGTGGTTGGGGCCAACGTCCTGACTTTC.

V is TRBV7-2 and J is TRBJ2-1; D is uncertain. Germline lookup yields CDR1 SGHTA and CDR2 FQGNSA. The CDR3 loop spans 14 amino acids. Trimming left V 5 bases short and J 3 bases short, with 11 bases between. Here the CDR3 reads CASSPVDVYNEQFF. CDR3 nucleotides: TGTGCCAGCAGCCCTGTCGACGTCTACAATGAGCAGTTCTTC.

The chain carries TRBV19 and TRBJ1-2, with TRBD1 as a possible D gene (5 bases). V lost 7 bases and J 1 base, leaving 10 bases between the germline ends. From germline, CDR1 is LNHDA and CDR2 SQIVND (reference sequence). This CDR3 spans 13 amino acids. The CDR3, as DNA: TGTGCCAGTACCCAGGGACTTAACTATGGCTACACCTTC. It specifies CASTQGLNYGYTF.

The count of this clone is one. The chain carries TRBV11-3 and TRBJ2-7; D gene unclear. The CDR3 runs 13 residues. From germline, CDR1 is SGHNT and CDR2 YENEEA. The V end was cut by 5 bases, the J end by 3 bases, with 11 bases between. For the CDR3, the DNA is TGTGCCAGCAGCCCATCACCCCTCTACGAGCAGTACTTC. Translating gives CASSPSPLYEQYF.